A selection of T cell receptor beta chains follows, all from one sample in a study of OX40 agonist ivuxolimab in advanced cancers. Clones were sequenced by immunoSEQ multiplex PCR, and TCRdb holds only the in-frame ones, with some missing. The sample lists approximately 46,000 clones; around 90% were seen once. The sample consisted of CD4+ or CD8+ T cells sorted from blood, taken in a trial of the OX40 agonist ivuxolimab. The origin of the receptors is an adult with an advanced solid tumor such as melanoma, head and neck, liver or kidney cancer. Each CDR3 is given with its conserved first and last residue. The D gene is left open where the match is weak. Size values are once, few and many counts, or a class for expanded clones, and some rows have none.

J	D	size	V	CDR3	DNA
TRBJ2-7	TRBD1	.	TRBV6-5	CASSMTGGPYEQYF	TGTGCCAGCAGCATGACAGGGGGCCCCTACGAGCAGTACTTC
TRBJ2-2	TRBD2	.	TRBV4-1	CASSQGLAGFGELFF	TGCGCCAGCAGCCAAGGACTAGCAGGCTTCGGGGAGCTGTTTTTT
TRBJ1-3	.	many	TRBV11-2	CASSLGERSSGNTIYF	TGTGCCAGCAGCTTGGGCGAGAGAAGCTCTGGAAACACCATATATTTT
TRBJ1-1	.	few	TRBV2	CASRGTEAFF	TGTGCCAGCAGGGGAACTGAAGCTTTCTTT
TRBJ2-2	.	.	TRBV6-5	CASSFGGELFF	TGTGCCAGCAGTTTCGGCGGGGAGCTGTTTTTT
TRBJ1-5	.	.	TRBV27	CATQGGGGNQPQHF	TGTGCCACCCAGGGCGGGGGCGGCAATCAGCCCCAGCATTTT
TRBJ2-5	.	.	TRBV10-1	CASSDMGGLNSETQYF	TGCGCCAGCAGTGATATGGGGGGCCTTAATTCGGAGACCCAGTACTTC
TRBJ1-5	.	.	TRBV19	CASSMWSRESYSNQPQHF	TGTGCCAGTAGTATGTGGAGCAGGGAATCCTATAGCAATCAGCCCCAGCATTTT
TRBJ1-3	.	many	TRBV6-6	CASSRPRNTIYF	TGTGCCAGCTCCCGTCCACGAAACACCATATATTTT
TRBJ2-1	.	.	TRBV28	CASSYSGEQFF	TGTGCCAGCAGTTATTCCGGCGAGCAGTTCTTC
TRBJ1-4	.	.	TRBV28	CASRSTGMGEKLFF	TGTGCCAGCAGGAGCACAGGGATGGGTGAAAAACTGTTTTTT
TRBJ2-1	.	.	TRBV7-8	CASSLIGVQGRFHNEQFF	TGTGCCAGCAGCTTAATCGGTGTACAGGGAAGGTTCCACAATGAGCAGTTCTTC
TRBJ1-5	.	few	TRBV7-9	CASSSRGGQPQHF	TGTGCCAGCAGCTCCAGGGGAGGGCAGCCCCAGCATTTT
TRBJ1-3	.	.	TRBV7-3	CASSPTLGPFSGNTIYF	TGTGCCAGCAGTCCCACCCTGGGACCCTTCTCTGGAAACACCATATATTTT
TRBJ1-1	.	.	TRBV7-9	CASSLVTSGQIEAFF	TGTGCCAGCAGCTTAGTAACTTCAGGGCAGATAGAAGCTTTCTTT
TRBJ2-5	.	.	TRBV19	CASNSGRTAKETQYF	TGTGCCAGTAATTCCGGAAGGACAGCTAAAGAGACCCAGTACTTC
TRBJ1-1	.	.	TRBV18	CASSPFEIRRGNTEAFF	TGTGCCAGCTCACCATTTGAGATTCGGAGGGGGAACACTGAAGCTTTCTTT
TRBJ1-1	TRBD1	.	TRBV5-1	CASSFQDRGTEAFF	TGCGCCAGCAGCTTCCAAGACAGGGGCACTGAAGCTTTCTTT
TRBJ1-5	.	.	TRBV28	CAARGGGLQPQHF	TGTGCCGCCCGAGGGGGGGGTCTTCAGCCCCAGCATTTT
TRBJ1-2	.	.	TRBV6-5	CASTPGYPYGYTF	TGTGCCAGCACCCCAGGGTATCCCTATGGCTACACCTTC
TRBJ1-1	.	.	TRBV6-8	CASSYSRVMNTEAFF	TGTGCCAGCAGTTACTCAAGGGTCATGAACACTGAAGCTTTCTTT
TRBJ1-4	.	.	TRBV7-9	CASSFRGTNEKLFF	TGTGCCAGCAGCTTCAGGGGCACTAATGAAAAACTGTTTTTT
TRBJ1-1	TRBD1	.	TRBV4-3	CASSQVGDRAIEAFF	TGCGCCAGCAGCCAAGTAGGCGACAGGGCGATAGAAGCTTTCTTT
TRBJ2-1	.	.	TRBV6-4	CASSALGSLDEQFF	TGTGCCAGCAGTGCCTTGGGGAGTCTCGATGAGCAGTTCTTC
TRBJ1-2	TRBD1	.	TRBV7-9	CASSLGQGRNYGYTF	TGTGCCAGCAGCCTGGGACAGGGGAGGAACTATGGCTACACCTTC
TRBJ1-5	.	few	TRBV19	CASSIWSGDQPQHF	TGTGCCAGTAGTATTTGGTCAGGGGACCAGCCCCAGCATTTT
TRBJ2-2	.	.	TRBV6-1	CASSEYRVNTGELFF	TGTGCCAGCAGTGAATACAGGGTAAACACCGGGGAGCTGTTTTTT
TRBJ1-1	.	.	TRBV7-3	CASSLAGPHTEAFF	TGTGCCAGCAGCTTAGCAGGGCCGCACACTGAAGCTTTCTTT
TRBJ2-7	.	.	TRBV5-3	CARSLDPYEQYF	TGTGCCAGAAGCTTGGACCCCTACGAGCAGTACTTC
TRBJ1-2	.	.	TRBV7-2	CASSPVGGFGYTF	TGTGCCAGCAGCCCGGTAGGGGGTTTTGGCTACACCTTC
TRBJ1-1	.	.	TRBV9	CASSGGGSDEAFF	TGTGCCAGCAGCGGCGGGGGGAGCGATGAAGCTTTCTTT
TRBJ1-4	TRBD1	.	TRBV9	CASSSRDSEKLFF	TGTGCCAGCAGCTCCAGGGACAGCGAAAAACTGTTTTTT
TRBJ2-1	.	.	TRBV7-8	CASSPGKDEQFF	TGTGCCAGCAGCCCCGGGAAGGATGAGCAGTTCTTC
TRBJ2-1	TRBD2	.	TRBV11-2	CASSFAGGPSDEQFF	TGTGCCAGCAGCTTCGCGGGGGGGCCCTCGGATGAGCAGTTCTTC
TRBJ2-2	TRBD2	.	TRBV29-1	CSVGGTYTGELFF	TGCAGCGTGGGGGGGACGTACACCGGGGAGCTGTTTTTT
TRBJ1-1	TRBD1	.	TRBV7-7	CASSWQGAGNTEAFF	TGTGCCAGCAGCTGGCAGGGGGCAGGGAACACTGAAGCTTTCTTT
TRBJ2-1	.	.	TRBV5-6	CASSLDNEQFF	TGTGCCAGCAGTTTAGACAATGAGCAGTTCTTC
TRBJ1-1	.	few	TRBV19	CASSDTEAFF	TGTGCCAGTAGCGACACTGAAGCTTTCTTT
TRBJ2-1	TRBD2	once	TRBV7-8	CASSLGAGSSYNEQFF	TGTGCCAGCAGCTTAGGAGCGGGGAGCTCCTACAATGAGCAGTTCTTC
TRBJ1-2	.	.	TRBV29-1	CSVEGSLGRSYGYTF	TGCAGCGTTGAGGGATCTTTGGGGCGCTCCTATGGCTACACCTTC
TRBJ2-3	.	.	TRBV5-6	CASSSDSTTDTQYF	TGTGCCAGCAGCTCGGACAGCACCACAGATACGCAGTATTTT
TRBJ2-5	TRBD1	.	TRBV7-3	CASSLDREGGETQYF	TGTGCCAGCAGCTTAGACAGGGAAGGCGGGGAGACCCAGTACTTC
TRBJ1-2	.	.	TRBV18	CASSPPTGLDGYTF	TGTGCCAGCTCACCGCCTACTGGGCTGGATGGCTACACCTTC
TRBJ2-7	.	.	TRBV11-2	CASSLDSYGAVNSYEQYF	TGTGCCAGCAGCTTAGATTCCTACGGGGCCGTTAACTCCTACGAGCAGTACTTC
TRBJ2-1	.	.	TRBV5-1	CASRGNEQFF	TGCGCCAGCAGGGGGAATGAGCAGTTCTTC
TRBJ1-1	.	.	TRBV5-4	CASSVQGNTEAFF	TGTGCCAGCAGCGTTCAGGGGAACACTGAAGCTTTCTTT
TRBJ1-5	TRBD1	few	TRBV28	CASSGQVYNQPQHF	TGTGCCAGCAGTGGACAGGTATACAATCAGCCCCAGCATTTT
TRBJ2-3	.	.	TRBV9	CASSVNTDTQYF	TGTGCCAGCAGCGTCAACACAGATACGCAGTATTTT
TRBJ2-7	.	.	TRBV11-3	CASSPGGYEQYF	TGTGCCAGCAGCCCAGGCGGATACGAGCAGTACTTC
TRBJ1-2	TRBD1	.	TRBV7-2	CASSLAPGQGLYGYTF	TGCGCCAGCAGCTTAGCGCCGGGACAGGGCCTCTATGGCTACACCTTC
TRBJ2-3	TRBD2	.	TRBV7-8	CASSLAAGGPDTQYF	TGTGCCAGCAGCTTAGCTGCGGGGGGGCCAGATACGCAGTATTTT
TRBJ2-5	TRBD1	.	TRBV7-6	CASSISTGVPYQETQYF	TGTGCCAGCAGCATATCTACAGGGGTCCCGTACCAAGAGACCCAGTACTTC
TRBJ1-1	.	few	TRBV13	CASTRSTEAFF	TGTGCGTCGACCCGGTCCACTGAAGCTTTCTTT
TRBJ1-3	TRBD1	medium-sized	TRBV4-3	CASSPGTASVSGNTIYF	TGCGCCAGCAGCCCCGGGACAGCCTCCGTCTCTGGAAACACCATATATTTT
TRBJ1-1	.	.	TRBV7-6	CASSLEVNTEAFF	TGTGCCAGCAGCTTAGAGGTGAACACTGAAGCTTTCTTT